Below, one T cell receptor beta chain is given with its context. Its antigen is undetermined. This specimen comes from a study of yellow fever vaccine responses in identical twins. Study-wide points: In identical twins, vaccine T cell responses appeared partly shared and partly individual.

TCRdb independently ran MiXCR on the RT-PCR reads; one entry per CDR3 protein. In the table there are about 12,000 distinct CDR3 sequences, about 83% of which are singletons. Trimming pared 4 bases from V and 3 bases from J, leaving 11 bases between. The CDR3 consists of 14 residues. Germline values: CDR1 SGHNT, CDR2 YYREEE (reference sequence). The specimen comprised T cells from blood (PBMCs), unsorted or a sorted subset (not recorded which), sampled before or after yellow fever vaccination (not recorded which). The chain recombines TRBV5-4 with TRBJ2-1; D remains ambiguous. The clonotype originates from a woman aged 18-35 years who received the yellow fever vaccine. Here the CDR3 DNA reads TGTGCCAGCAGCCCCTTTGATGGCTACAATGAGCAGTTCTTC. This translates into CASSPFDGYNEQFF.